Below, 31 T cell receptor beta chains from the same sample are listed, as sequenced in a study of cytomegalovirus exposure and HLA in healthy donors. The PCR used 60 Vbeta and 13 Jbeta primers. Repertoires were generated with immunoSEQ multiplex PCR, while TCRdb's copy carries only in-frame clones and drops some. Of approximately 260,000 clones listed, about nine tenths are singletons. The specimen was PBMCs. The receptors derive from a girl aged 2 to 10 in good health and CMV-seronegative.

V and J are TRBV10-2 and TRBJ2-7; D may be TRBD2 (6 bases). This CDR3 has 12 residues. V lost 6 bases and J 3 bases, leaving 9 bases between the germline ends. CDR1 is WSHSY, CDR2 SAAADI, per germline. This CDR3 is CASRATSYEQYF. In DNA form, the CDR3 reads TGCGCCAGCAGAGCGACTAGCTACGAGCAGTACTTC.

The J gene is TRBJ2-1, the V gene TRBV7-8; 14 nucleotides line up with TRBD2. From germline, CDR1 is SGHVS and CDR2 FQNEAQ. This CDR3 region has 16 residues. Trimming at V came to 0 bases and at J to 10 bases, leaving 5 bases not matched to a gene. Here the CDR3 DNA reads TGTGCCAGCAGCTTAGCTGGACTAGCGGGAGGAAACGAGCAGTTCTTC. This sequence encodes CASSLAGLAGGNEQFF. The variable domain in full, completed from reference TRBV7-8 and TRBJ2-1, reads GAGVSQSPRYKVAKRGQDVALRCDPISGHVSLFWYQQALGQGPEFLTYFQNEAQLDKSGLPSDRFFAERPEGSVSTLKIQRTQQEDSAVYLCASSLAGLAGGNEQFFGPGTRLTVL.

A few counts support this clone. The chain combines TRBV27 with TRBJ1-1; D not resolved. The CDR3 contains 13 residues. Trimming pared 5 bases from V and 5 bases from J, leaving 12 bases between. Germline V gene lookup returns CDR1 MNHEY and CDR2 SMNVEV (reference sequence). The chain's CDR3 is CASSPLSDTEAFF. The CDR3, as DNA: TGTGCCAGCAGTCCACTAAGTGATACTGAAGCTTTCTTT.

The chain carries TRBV6-1 and TRBJ1-5; possible D gene TRBD1, 6 bases. Per germline, CDR1 MNHNS and CDR2 SASEGT. Trimming left V 6 bases short and J 0 bases short, with 12 bases between. The CDR3 contains 15 residues. The CDR3 loop is CASSTGHFSNQPQHF. CDR3 DNA: TGTGCCAGCAGCACGGGACACTTTAGCAATCAGCCCCAGCATTTT.

V usage is TRBV7-9 and J usage is TRBJ1-6; 10 bases agree with TRBD1. This CDR3 is 16 amino acids long. Germline CDR1 SEHNR, CDR2 FQNEAQ (reference sequence). With 2 bases clipped from V and 8 bases from J, the junction kept 6 bases outside the gene matches. CDR3 DNA sequence: TGTGCCAGCAGCTTACCCGACAGGGGGCCAGATTCACCCCTCCACTTT. This sequence encodes CASSLPDRGPDSPLHF.

The rearrangement uses TRBV29-1 and TRBJ2-7; a weak D match, TRBD2 (6 bases). This CDR3 contains 16 residues. CDR1 SQVTM and CDR2 ANQGSEA come from the germline V gene. The V and J ends lost 4 bases and 2 bases respectively, with 21 bases between them. CDR3 loop: CSVGGWRGSMAYEQYF. The CDR3 region has the DNA TGCAGCGTTGGAGGCTGGAGGGGATCAATGGCCTACGAGCAGTACTTC.

This chain connects TRBV29-1 to TRBJ2-1, with D perhaps matching TRBD2 (5 bases). CDR1 SQVTM and CDR2 ANQGSEA come from the germline V gene. This CDR3 comprises 11 residues. Trimming removed 2 bases from V and 9 bases from J, with 8 bases in between. In DNA, the CDR3 is TGCAGCGTTGAAAGGGCGGGTGAGCAGTTCTTC. Translated: CSVERAGEQFF.

The table lists this clone with a count of one. V and J are TRBV6-5 and TRBJ1-5; TRBD1 is a possible D gene (5 bases). The CDR3 has 14 amino acids. Germline loops: CDR1 MNHEY, CDR2 SVGAGI. V lost 8 bases and J lost 13, with 24 bases in between. CDR3 DNA sequence: TGTGCCAGCTCTTTTCCGACAGCCTACCCGCCTCAGCATTTT. As protein: CASSFPTAYPPQHF.

The chain has TRBV13 and TRBJ1-2; 9 bases are a match to TRBD1. The CDR3 is made up of 14 amino acids. V lost 3 bases and J lost 8; bases outside the gene matches: 7. Germline values: CDR1 PRHDT, CDR2 FYEKMQ (reference sequence). CDR3 protein: CASSFQTGGGGYTF. Here the CDR3 DNA reads TGTGCCAGCAGCTTCCAGACAGGGGGTGGCGGCTACACCTTC.

The CDR3 reads CASSLYTNTEAFF. CDR3 nucleotides: TGTGCCAGCAGCTTATACACGAACACTGAAGCTTTCTTT. This chain links TRBV7-3 with TRBJ1-1; no clear D gene. CDR1 is SGHTA, CDR2 FQGTGA, per germline. Trimming pared 2 bases from V and 1 base from J, leaving 5 bases between. This CDR3 contains 13 residues.

The chain carries TRBV6-4 and TRBJ2-1, with D perhaps TRBD1 (7 bases). V lost 6 bases and J 1 base, leaving 13 bases between the germline ends. The germline V gene has CDR1 MRHNA and CDR2 SNTAGT. The CDR3 length is 15 residues. The CDR3 here is CASSAGGRSYNEQFF. The CDR3 nucleotides read TGTGCCAGCAGCGCAGGGGGGAGATCCTACAATGAGCAGTTCTTC.

V is TRBV12-5 and J is TRBJ2-1, with TRBD1 identical over 7 bases. Germline V gene sequence: CDR1 LGHNT, CDR2 FRNRAP. The V segment lost 6 bases and the J segment 8 bases; nucleotides outside the gene matches: 13. The CDR3 spans 15 residues. The CDR3 sequence: CASGSRQGRVDEQFF. CDR3 DNA sequence: TGTGCTAGTGGCTCTCGACAGGGCCGAGTCGATGAGCAGTTCTTC.

This rearrangement joins TRBV29-1 to TRBJ2-3, with 8 bases aligning to TRBD2. V gave up 4 bases and J gave up 4 bases; unmatched junction bases: 7. CDR1 is SQVTM and CDR2 is ANQGSEA in the germline V gene. CDR3 length: 14 amino acids. CDR3 DNA sequence: TGCAGCGTTGCTGGTAGCGGGGCCCCAGATACGCAGTATTTT. This sequence encodes CSVAGSGAPDTQYF.

V is TRBV28 and J is TRBJ1-5; possible D gene TRBD1, 5 bases. CDR1 and CDR2 from the germline V gene are MDHEN and SYDVKM. V lost 2 bases and J 6 bases, leaving 11 bases between the germline ends. CDR3 length: 14 amino acids. The chain's CDR3 is CASSLMPGGQPQHF. As DNA, the CDR3 is TGTGCCAGCAGTTTAATGCCCGGGGGTCAGCCCCAGCATTTT.

The V and J genes are TRBV7-6 and TRBJ2-1, with 13 bases lining up with TRBD2. Trimming cost V 1 base and J 4 bases; bases outside gene matches: 7. Germline assignment: CDR1 SGHVS and CDR2 FNYEAQ. This CDR3 has 18 residues. The CDR3 is CASSLELAGGPEYNEQFF. The CDR3 region has the DNA TGTGCCAGCAGCTTAGAACTAGCGGGAGGGCCGGAGTACAATGAGCAGTTCTTC.

The chain has TRBV28 and TRBJ2-7; 11 bases align to TRBD1. The trim removed 3 bases at V and 7 bases at J, leaving 8 bases unmatched. The CDR3 has 15 residues. CDR1 is MDHEN and CDR2 is SYDVKM in the germline V gene. The CDR3 bases are TGTGCCAGCAGTTTGCGAGGACAGGGGGCAGAAGAGCAGTACTTC. This translates into CASSLRGQGAEEQYF.

This clone was detected only once. This chain uses TRBV7-2 with TRBJ1-6; tentatively, D is TRBD1 (5 bases). The CDR3 length is 15 residues. The V and J ends lost 5 bases and 3 bases respectively, with 11 bases between them. The germline V gene encodes CDR1 SGHTA and CDR2 FQGNSA. CDR3 nucleotide sequence: TGTGCCAGCAGCGGGGACTCCCTCTATAATTCACCCCTCCACTTT. Translation: CASSGDSLYNSPLHF.

This rearrangement joins TRBV6-6 to TRBJ1-2, with D uncertain. Germline V lookup: CDR1 MNHNY, CDR2 SVGAGI (reference sequence). Trimming took off 2 bases at V and 6 bases at J, with 16 bases between the two ends. CDR3 length equals 15 residues. The DNA of the CDR3 is TGTGCCAGCAGTTACCTATCGGACGGGGTGGATGGCTACACCTTC. It specifies CASSYLSDGVDGYTF.

The chain couples TRBV11-1 to TRBJ2-2; TRBD1 aligns across 7 bases. CDR1 is SGHAT and CDR2 is FQDESV in the germline V gene (reference sequence). Unmatched junction bases numbered 4, after V lost 5 bases and J lost 7 bases. The CDR3 spans 13 residues. CDR3 DNA sequence: TGTGCCAGCAGCCCGCAGGGGGTCGGGGAGCTGTTTTTT. It is translated as CASSPQGVGELFF.

J is TRBJ2-7 and V is TRBV18, with a weak D call TRBD1 (6 bases). There are 12 residues in the CDR3. Trimming took 4 bases from V and 4 from J, leaving 8 bases between them. Germline CDR1 is KGHSH and CDR2 is LQKENI. The CDR3 loop reads CASSLQGYEQYF. Written as DNA, the CDR3 is TGTGCCAGCTCACTCCAGGGGTACGAGCAGTACTTC.

This clone was found once. V is TRBV11-2 and J is TRBJ2-1; 8 bases match TRBD2. CDR3 length equals 15 residues. The germline gives CDR1 SGHAT, CDR2 FQNNGV. V gave up 0 bases and J gave up 8 bases; unmatched junction bases: 6. The CDR3, as DNA: TGTGCCAGCAGCTTAGATCCGGGAGGGCCCGATGAGCAGTTCTTC. The encoded protein is CASSLDPGGPDEQFF.

The CDR3 sequence: CASSEDTAGLNSNIQYF. CDR3 coding DNA: TGTGCCAGCAGTGAAGACACGGCGGGACTAAACTCAAACATTCAGTACTTC. The chain employs TRBV6-1 and TRBJ2-4, with TRBD2 matching 7 bases. CDR1 MNHNS and CDR2 SASEGT come from the germline V gene. This CDR3 is 17 amino acids long. After removal of 1 base from V and 6 bases from J, the junction contained 12 bases not matched to a gene.

This clone was seen a single time. CDR3 nucleotides: TGTGCCAGCAGCCAAACAGGGTTCACTGAAGCTTTCTTT. This sequence encodes CASSQTGFTEAFF. This chain links TRBV7-6 with TRBJ1-1; D possibly corresponds to TRBD1 (6 bases). Germline V gene data show CDR1 as SGHVS and CDR2 as FNYEAQ. The CDR3 runs to 13 residues. V gave up 5 bases and J gave up 4 bases, with 11 bases separating them.

The chain joins TRBV11-2 to TRBJ2-4; 9 bases agree with TRBD1. The germline V gene has CDR1 SGHAT and CDR2 FQNNGV. The CDR3 loop spans 14 amino acids. With V trimmed by 5 bases and J by 9 bases, 8 bases remained unmatched. As DNA, the CDR3 is TGTGCCAGCAGCGACAGGGGGGCCCAGGGCATTCAGTACTTC. It translates to CASSDRGAQGIQYF.

The J gene is TRBJ1-2, the V gene TRBV6-5; TRBD1 might be the D (6 bases). CDR3 length: 16 amino acids. The V end was cut by 2 bases, the J end by 3 bases, with 16 bases between. In germline, CDR1 is MNHEY, CDR2 SVGAGI. DNA for the CDR3: TGTGCCAGCAGTTACACAAACAGGGTAGGGGACTATGGCTACACCTTC. Translated: CASSYTNRVGDYGYTF.

This clone was seen once. The CDR3 sequence: CASTQVSGNTIYF. CDR3 coding DNA: TGTGCCAGCACACAGGTCTCTGGAAACACCATATATTTT. The chain couples TRBV6-5 to TRBJ1-3, with a tentative D call TRBD1 (5 bases). This CDR3 spans 13 amino acids. V was pared by 7 bases and J by 0 bases, with 7 bases between. Germline-derived CDR1 and CDR2 are MNHEY and SVGAGI.

The chain joins TRBV7-3 to TRBJ1-1; D gene unclear. Per germline, CDR1 SGHTA and CDR2 FQGTGA. The CDR3 has 13 amino acids. The germline V and J ends were trimmed by 9 bases and 0 bases, with 11 bases remaining between them. CDR3 sequence: CASSKVMNTEAFF. The CDR3 DNA reads TGTGCCAGTTCTAAAGTTATGAACACTGAAGCTTTCTTT. Full variable domain (missing parts from reference TRBV7-3 and TRBJ1-1): GAGVSQTPSNKVTEKGKYVELRCDPISGHTALYWYRQSLGQGPEFLIYFQGTGAADDSGLPNDRFFAVRPEGSVSTLKIQRTERGDSAVYLCASSKVMNTEAFFGQGTRLTVV.

The chain combines TRBV6-5 with TRBJ1-3, with D possibly being TRBD1 (6 bases). The V end was cut by 5 bases, the J end by 8 bases, with 19 bases between. CDR3 length: 15 residues. Per germline, CDR1 MNHEY and CDR2 SVGAGI. CDR3 protein: CASSPWTSKGDTIYF. The DNA of the CDR3 is TGTGCCAGCAGTCCCTGGACTTCCAAGGGGGACACCATATATTTT.

V is TRBV6-1 and J is TRBJ1-5; 8 bases line up with TRBD1. The ends lost 6 bases at V and 6 bases at J; junction bases unmatched: 10. Germline CDR1 and CDR2: MNHNS and SASEGT. The CDR3 has 15 residues. The CDR3 DNA reads TGTGCCAGCAGCCCCTGGACAGGGTCCGGTCAGCCCCAGCATTTT. Amino acid sequence: CASSPWTGSGQPQHF.

The V gene is TRBV7-9, the J gene TRBJ1-2; possible D gene TRBD1, 5 bases. There are 16 residues in the CDR3. The V gene's germline CDR1 is SEHNR and CDR2 FQNEAQ (reference sequence). V dropped 5 bases and J dropped 0 bases, with 16 bases sitting between them. The CDR3 is CASSRSGGKANYGYTF. In DNA form, the CDR3 reads TGTGCCAGCAGCCGTTCTGGGGGGAAGGCTAACTATGGCTACACCTTC.

The chain combines TRBV7-8 with TRBJ1-4; TRBD1 matches 9 bases. The CDR3 covers 15 residues. Germline CDR1 reads SGHVS; CDR2 reads FQNEAQ. V trimming: 5 bases; J trimming: 4 bases; junction bases outside the gene matches: 5. Written as DNA, the CDR3 is TGTGCCAGCAGCCCCCGGACAGGGGTTAATGAAAAACTGTTTTTT. Residues: CASSPRTGVNEKLFF.